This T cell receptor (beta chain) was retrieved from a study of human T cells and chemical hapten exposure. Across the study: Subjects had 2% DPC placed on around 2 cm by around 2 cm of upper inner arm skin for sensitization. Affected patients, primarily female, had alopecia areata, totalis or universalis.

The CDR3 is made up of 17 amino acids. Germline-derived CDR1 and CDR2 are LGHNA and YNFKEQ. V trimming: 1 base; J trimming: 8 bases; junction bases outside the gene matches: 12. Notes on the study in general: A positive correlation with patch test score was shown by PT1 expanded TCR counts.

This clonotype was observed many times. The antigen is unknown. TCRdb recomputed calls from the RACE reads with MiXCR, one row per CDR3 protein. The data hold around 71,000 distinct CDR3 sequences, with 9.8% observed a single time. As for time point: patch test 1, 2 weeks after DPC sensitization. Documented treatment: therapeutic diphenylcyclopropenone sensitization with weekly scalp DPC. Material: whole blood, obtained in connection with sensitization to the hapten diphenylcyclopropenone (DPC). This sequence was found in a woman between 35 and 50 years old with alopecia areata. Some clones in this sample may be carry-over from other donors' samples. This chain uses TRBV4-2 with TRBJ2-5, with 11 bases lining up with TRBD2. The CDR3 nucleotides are TGTGCCAGCAGCCAAGCCGCTAGCGGGGGGTCGTTCTTCACCCAGTACTTC. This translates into CASSQAASGGSFFTQYF.